A selection of T cell receptor beta chains follows, all from one sample in a study of T cell changes during pregnancy in multiple sclerosis. The data were produced by immunoSEQ multiplex PCR, yet TCRdb's version contains in-frame clones alone and is incomplete. The sample lists about 77,000 clones, roughly 91% occurring once. The material sequenced was peripheral blood, taken after pregnancy. All receptors come from a female donor in good health, enrolled as a control in a pregnancy study. The CDR3 runs from the conserved cysteine through the conserved F or W. A D gene is named only where the DNA matches it firmly. Clone size is shown for a subset of rows, as once, few, many or a class of expanded clone.

cdr3_aa: CGTGDYNEQFF
cdr3_nt: TGTGGAACGGGGGACTACAATGAGCAGTTCTTC
d_call: .
v_call: TRBV2
clone_size: .
j_call: TRBJ2-1

cdr3_aa: CASSLGARGKETQYF
cdr3_nt: TGCGCCAGCAGCTTGGGGGCGCGGGGCAAGGAGACCCAGTACTTC
d_call: .
v_call: TRBV5-1
clone_size: .
j_call: TRBJ2-5

cdr3_aa: CASTVETFENVGYTF
cdr3_nt: TGTGCCAGCACTGTTGAGACATTCGAAAACGTGGGCTACACCTTC
d_call: .
v_call: TRBV6-1
clone_size: once
j_call: TRBJ1-2

cdr3_aa: CASSLDWLAGELFF
cdr3_nt: TGTGCCAGCAGCTTAGATTGGTTAGCCGGGGAGCTGTTTTTT
d_call: .
v_call: TRBV7-2
clone_size: .
j_call: TRBJ2-2

cdr3_aa: CASSSQVVLFF
cdr3_nt: TGTGCCAGCAGCTCACAGGTTGTACTGTTTTTT
d_call: .
v_call: TRBV7-9
clone_size: .
j_call: TRBJ1-4

cdr3_aa: CASSSLGGDRVKQFF
cdr3_nt: TGTGCCAGCAGCTCATTGGGGGGGGACAGGGTCAAGCAGTTCTTC
d_call: TRBD1
v_call: TRBV7-3
clone_size: once
j_call: TRBJ2-1

cdr3_aa: CASSHQPGQGTEKLFF
cdr3_nt: TGTGCCAGCAGCCACCAACCGGGACAGGGAACTGAAAAACTGTTTTTT
d_call: TRBD1
v_call: TRBV5-8
clone_size: .
j_call: TRBJ1-4

cdr3_aa: CAWSPPGVF
cdr3_nt: TGTGCCTGGAGTCCACCAGGGGTCTTT
d_call: .
v_call: TRBV30
clone_size: few
j_call: TRBJ1-1

cdr3_aa: CAWSVAFSGSYNEQFF
cdr3_nt: TGTGCCTGGAGTGTAGCCTTCTCCGGTTCCTACAATGAGCAGTTCTTC
d_call: .
v_call: TRBV30
clone_size: .
j_call: TRBJ2-1

cdr3_aa: CASSAGTAYEQYF
cdr3_nt: TGTGCCAGCAGCGCCGGGACAGCCTACGAGCAGTACTTC
d_call: TRBD1
v_call: TRBV9
clone_size: .
j_call: TRBJ2-7

cdr3_aa: CASREQGNSYNSPLHF
cdr3_nt: TGTGCCAGCAGGGAACAGGGAAACTCCTATAATTCACCCCTCCACTTT
d_call: .
v_call: TRBV2
clone_size: .
j_call: TRBJ1-6

cdr3_aa: CASSLNGQGGGLETQYF
cdr3_nt: TGTGCCAGCAGCTTAAACGGACAGGGTGGAGGTTTAGAGACCCAGTACTTC
d_call: TRBD1
v_call: TRBV7-3
clone_size: once
j_call: TRBJ2-5

cdr3_aa: CAISESTAVEQYF
cdr3_nt: TGTGCCATCAGTGAGTCGACGGCGGTGGAGCAGTACTTC
d_call: .
v_call: TRBV10-3
clone_size: .
j_call: TRBJ2-7

cdr3_aa: CASSLGGITGNTIYF
cdr3_nt: TGTGCCAGCAGCTTGGGAGGGATAACCGGAAACACCATATATTTT
d_call: .
v_call: TRBV7-6
clone_size: once
j_call: TRBJ1-3

cdr3_aa: CASSFPGQRTSGELFF
cdr3_nt: TGTGCCAGCAGCTTCCCGGGACAAAGGACGTCCGGGGAGCTGTTTTTT
d_call: .
v_call: TRBV5-4
clone_size: .
j_call: TRBJ2-2

cdr3_aa: CASSPLPGSSGANVLTF
cdr3_nt: TGTGCCAGCAGCCCCCTCCCAGGAAGCTCTGGGGCCAACGTCCTGACTTTC
d_call: .
v_call: TRBV27
clone_size: .
j_call: TRBJ2-6

cdr3_aa: CASKTGDSYNEQFF
cdr3_nt: TGTGCCAGCAAAACAGGGGACTCCTACAATGAGCAGTTCTTC
d_call: TRBD1
v_call: TRBV28
clone_size: .
j_call: TRBJ2-1

cdr3_aa: CASSLPGDGREKLFF
cdr3_nt: TGCGCCAGCAGCCTGCCGGGAGACGGTCGGGAAAAACTGTTTTTT
d_call: .
v_call: TRBV5-1
clone_size: once
j_call: TRBJ1-4

cdr3_aa: CASRGTGPGELFF
cdr3_nt: TGTGCCAGCAGGGGTACAGGGCCCGGGGAGCTGTTTTTT
d_call: .
v_call: TRBV2
clone_size: .
j_call: TRBJ2-2

cdr3_aa: CASSQDRRRSGSGANVLTF
cdr3_nt: TGTGCCAGCAGCCAAGACCGCAGGAGGAGTGGCTCTGGGGCCAACGTCCTGACTTTC
d_call: .
v_call: TRBV14
clone_size: .
j_call: TRBJ2-6

cdr3_aa: CASSYRESKDTQYF
cdr3_nt: TGTGCCAGCAGTTACCGGGAGTCTAAAGATACGCAGTATTTT
d_call: .
v_call: TRBV6-6
clone_size: .
j_call: TRBJ2-3

cdr3_aa: CASSDSMTTNNRTGNTIYF
cdr3_nt: TGTGCCAGCAGTGACTCCATGACGACGAACAACAGAACTGGAAACACCATATATTTT
d_call: .
v_call: TRBV6-4
clone_size: few
j_call: TRBJ1-3

cdr3_aa: CSASIPETQYF
cdr3_nt: TGCAGTGCTAGTATCCCGGAGACCCAGTACTTC
d_call: .
v_call: TRBV20-1
clone_size: .
j_call: TRBJ2-5

cdr3_aa: CASSLEGALGDTEAFF
cdr3_nt: TGTGCCAGCAGCTTGGAGGGTGCACTCGGGGACACTGAAGCTTTCTTT
d_call: .
v_call: TRBV5-4
clone_size: .
j_call: TRBJ1-1

cdr3_aa: CATVTTGSGNQPQHF
cdr3_nt: TGTGCCACCGTGACAACAGGGTCCGGTAATCAGCCCCAGCATTTT
d_call: .
v_call: TRBV28
clone_size: .
j_call: TRBJ1-5

cdr3_aa: CASSQAGGQTGELFF
cdr3_nt: TGTGCCAGCAGCCAAGCGGGAGGGCAAACCGGGGAGCTGTTTTTT
d_call: TRBD2
v_call: TRBV7-3
clone_size: .
j_call: TRBJ2-2

cdr3_aa: CASRSSGLAGVVQETQYF
cdr3_nt: TGTGCCAGTAGATCATCGGGACTAGCGGGAGTGGTGCAAGAGACCCAGTACTTC
d_call: TRBD2
v_call: TRBV19
clone_size: .
j_call: TRBJ2-5

cdr3_aa: CASSVAGGGRSETQYF
cdr3_nt: TGTGCCAGCAGCGTAGCCGGCGGCGGGAGGTCAGAGACCCAGTACTTC
d_call: TRBD2
v_call: TRBV9
clone_size: .
j_call: TRBJ2-5

cdr3_aa: CASSPPVAETQYF
cdr3_nt: TGCGCCAGCAGCCCCCCGGTAGCGGAGACCCAGTACTTC
d_call: .
v_call: TRBV5-1
clone_size: .
j_call: TRBJ2-5

cdr3_aa: CASSPRLYPSTDTQYF
cdr3_nt: TGTGCCAGTAGTCCCAGACTGTATCCTAGCACAGATACGCAGTATTTT
d_call: .
v_call: TRBV19
clone_size: .
j_call: TRBJ2-3

cdr3_aa: CASSPLDVYNEQFF
cdr3_nt: TGTGCCAGCAGTCCCTTAGATGTTTACAATGAGCAGTTCTTC
d_call: .
v_call: TRBV27
clone_size: .
j_call: TRBJ2-1

cdr3_aa: CASSLKGGGGGTEAFF
cdr3_nt: TGTGCCAGCAGCTTAAAGGGGGGCGGGGGAGGGACTGAAGCTTTCTTT
d_call: .
v_call: TRBV7-9
clone_size: .
j_call: TRBJ1-1

cdr3_aa: CASSPRLAGATNTGELFF
cdr3_nt: TGTGCCAGCAGCCCGAGACTAGCGGGGGCGACGAACACCGGGGAGCTGTTTTTT
d_call: TRBD2
v_call: TRBV11-2
clone_size: .
j_call: TRBJ2-2

cdr3_aa: CASSRFGEKLFF
cdr3_nt: TGTGCCAGCAGCCGCTTCGGTGAAAAACTGTTTTTT
d_call: .
v_call: TRBV27
clone_size: .
j_call: TRBJ1-4

cdr3_aa: CASSDRTSYIYEQFF
cdr3_nt: TGTGCCAGTAGCGACCGGACTAGCTACATCTATGAGCAGTTCTTC
d_call: TRBD2
v_call: TRBV19
clone_size: .
j_call: TRBJ2-1

cdr3_aa: CAWSPNYGNTIYF
cdr3_nt: TGTGCCTGGAGTCCCAACTATGGAAACACCATATATTTT
d_call: .
v_call: TRBV30
clone_size: .
j_call: TRBJ1-3

cdr3_aa: CASSSTGGASRGYTF
cdr3_nt: TGTGCCAGTAGTAGTACAGGGGGCGCGAGTAGAGGCTACACCTTC
d_call: TRBD1
v_call: TRBV19
clone_size: .
j_call: TRBJ1-2

cdr3_aa: CAWGTSFETQYF
cdr3_nt: TGTGCCTGGGGGACTAGCTTTGAGACCCAGTACTTC
d_call: TRBD2
v_call: TRBV30
clone_size: once
j_call: TRBJ2-5

cdr3_aa: CASSQDRVNTEAFF
cdr3_nt: TGTGCCAGCAGTCAAGACAGGGTGAACACTGAAGCTTTCTTT
d_call: TRBD1
v_call: TRBV2
clone_size: .
j_call: TRBJ1-1

cdr3_aa: CASSMGWSSGVFPSYNEQFF
cdr3_nt: TGTGCCAGCAGCATGGGCTGGTCTTCGGGGGTTTTTCCCTCCTACAATGAGCAGTTCTTC
d_call: .
v_call: TRBV13
clone_size: .
j_call: TRBJ2-1

cdr3_aa: CASSLERTARRKLFF
cdr3_nt: TGTGCCAGCAGCTTGGAGCGGACCGCACGGAGGAAACTGTTTTTT
d_call: .
v_call: TRBV5-6
clone_size: .
j_call: TRBJ1-4

cdr3_aa: CASSQRQTNTEAFF
cdr3_nt: TGCGCCAGCAGCCAACGACAAACTAACACTGAAGCTTTCTTT
d_call: .
v_call: TRBV4-1
clone_size: .
j_call: TRBJ1-1

cdr3_aa: CASSPHQRKVSNQPQHF
cdr3_nt: TGTGCCAGCAGTCCCCATCAGAGGAAGGTAAGCAATCAGCCCCAGCATTTT
d_call: .
v_call: TRBV11-2
clone_size: .
j_call: TRBJ1-5

cdr3_aa: CAISESGTDFTGNTIYF
cdr3_nt: TGTGCCATCAGTGAGTCGGGGACAGACTTCACCGGAAACACCATATATTTT
d_call: TRBD1
v_call: TRBV10-3
clone_size: .
j_call: TRBJ1-3

cdr3_aa: CATSRVKDRGYEQYF
cdr3_nt: TGTGCCACCAGCAGGGTTAAGGACAGGGGCTACGAGCAGTACTTC
d_call: TRBD1
v_call: TRBV15
clone_size: .
j_call: TRBJ2-7

cdr3_aa: CASSLYGGYEQYF
cdr3_nt: TGTGCCAGCAGTTTATACGGGGGGTACGAGCAGTACTTC
d_call: TRBD2
v_call: TRBV27
clone_size: .
j_call: TRBJ2-7

cdr3_aa: CASSPDFLVGTNYGYTF
cdr3_nt: TGTGCCAGCAGCCCTGACTTCCTCGTTGGGACAAACTATGGCTACACCTTC
d_call: .
v_call: TRBV7-9
clone_size: .
j_call: TRBJ1-2

cdr3_aa: CASSVRLAGDPGELFF
cdr3_nt: TGTGCCAGCAGCGTTAGACTAGCGGGGGACCCCGGGGAGCTGTTTTTT
d_call: TRBD2
v_call: TRBV7-8
clone_size: .
j_call: TRBJ2-2

cdr3_aa: CASSGGTFSTDTQYF
cdr3_nt: TGTGCCAGCAGCGGCGGCACCTTCAGCACAGATACGCAGTATTTT
d_call: .
v_call: TRBV27
clone_size: .
j_call: TRBJ2-3

cdr3_aa: CASSIKPLSNTEAFF
cdr3_nt: TGTGCCAGTAGTATTAAGCCGTTATCGAACACTGAAGCTTTCTTT
d_call: .
v_call: TRBV19
clone_size: .
j_call: TRBJ1-1

cdr3_aa: CASSLSGGPGSDTQYF
cdr3_nt: TGTGCCAGCAGCCTTTCGGGAGGTCCCGGTTCCGATACGCAGTATTTT
d_call: TRBD2
v_call: TRBV4-2
clone_size: .
j_call: TRBJ2-3

cdr3_aa: CASSPDAGGNSPLHF
cdr3_nt: TGTGCCAGCAGTCCAGACGCAGGGGGGAATTCACCCCTCCACTTT
d_call: TRBD1
v_call: TRBV7-8
clone_size: .
j_call: TRBJ1-6

cdr3_aa: CASSLVASGGYNEQFF
cdr3_nt: TGCGCCAGCAGCTTGGTTGCTAGCGGGGGGTACAATGAGCAGTTCTTC
d_call: TRBD2
v_call: TRBV5-1
clone_size: .
j_call: TRBJ2-1

cdr3_aa: CASSKDIDRNSEKLFF
cdr3_nt: TGTGCCAGCAGTAAGGACATAGACAGAAACTCCGAAAAACTGTTTTTT
d_call: .
v_call: TRBV2
clone_size: once
j_call: TRBJ1-4

cdr3_aa: CASRSSRRNTEAFF
cdr3_nt: TGTGCCAGCAGATCATCCCGCAGGAACACTGAAGCTTTCTTT
d_call: .
v_call: TRBV5-6
clone_size: .
j_call: TRBJ1-1

cdr3_aa: CASSPGQAYEQYF
cdr3_nt: TGCGCCAGCAGCCCGGGACAGGCCTACGAGCAGTACTTC
d_call: TRBD1
v_call: TRBV10-1
clone_size: .
j_call: TRBJ2-7

cdr3_aa: CASSDTLQGAETQYF
cdr3_nt: TGTGCCAGCAGTGATACTCTACAGGGTGCCGAGACCCAGTACTTC
d_call: .
v_call: TRBV2
clone_size: .
j_call: TRBJ2-5

cdr3_aa: CASSIRGRSYEQYF
cdr3_nt: TGTGCCAGTAGTATTCGCGGGAGGTCTTACGAGCAGTACTTC
d_call: TRBD2
v_call: TRBV19
clone_size: .
j_call: TRBJ2-7

cdr3_aa: CASSWGTSTSTDTQYF
cdr3_nt: TGCGCCAGCAGCTGGGGGACATCAACTAGCACAGATACGCAGTATTTT
d_call: .
v_call: TRBV5-1
clone_size: .
j_call: TRBJ2-3

cdr3_aa: CASTGGSGEQYF
cdr3_nt: TGTGCCAGCACCGGGGGGTCTGGCGAGCAGTACTTC
d_call: TRBD2
v_call: TRBV5-6
clone_size: .
j_call: TRBJ2-7